This T cell receptor (beta chain) stems from a study of blood T cells in healthy people across ages. Findings of the study overall: Across the age range, TCR beta diversity per million T cells fell in a roughly linear way.

The study recruited healthy Caucasian donors from Russia who were aged about 6 to 95. The study isolated at least 6.5 million PBMCs from each sample. Notes on this clonotype: Its antigen remains unidentified.

Germline CDR1 DFQATT, CDR2 SNEGSKA (reference sequence). The ends were cut back, 3 bases at V and 4 bases at J, with 18 bases in the middle. The length of the CDR3 is 15 residues. Next came a second PCR, run for about 6 to 12 cycles, which used a sample-barcoded 5' primer along with a J-beta primer mix. TCRdb re-called the 5' RACE reads with MiXCR, one entry per CDR3 protein. The sample contains 1,500,000 or so distinct CDR3 sequences, approximately 59% of which appear only once. This TCR came from a man aged 18 to 35 in good health. The source material was blood. This sequence joins TRBV20-1 and TRBJ1-2, with D possibly being TRBD1 (6 bases). DNA of the CDR3: TGCAGTGCTAGGGCGGACAGAAGGAACTCCTATGGCTACACCTTC. Protein product: CSARADRRNSYGYTF.